The T cell receptor beta chain under discussion was sequenced for a study of identical twins. One entry per CDR3 protein, called by TCRdb with MiXCR from the 5' RACE reads. The sample yields approximately 590,000 distinct CDR3 sequences, just under 10% seen once. This clonotype was recorded a few times. The CDR3 totals 16 residues. V shed 4 bases, J shed 0 bases, and the junction held 9 bases outside the gene matches. Germline V gene lookup returns CDR1 DFQATT and CDR2 SNEGSKA (reference sequence). These data are also associated with another study on yellow fever vaccine responses in identical twins.

The chain couples TRBV20-1 to TRBJ1-1, with TRBD1 matching 9 bases. The sequenced sample consisted of PBMCs. The receptor was isolated from a young woman in good health. In nucleotides, the CDR3 is TGCAGTGCTAAAGATCCGACAGGGGGTATGAACACTGAAGCTTTCTTT. It translates to CSAKDPTGGMNTEAFF.